This T cell receptor beta chain was identified during a study of Ad26.COV2.S vaccination and SARS-CoV-2 variants. Study context: A participant enrolled in the COV1001 Ad26.COV2.S trial arm provided the sample. The authors gave Ad26.COV2.S intramuscularly, either once or twice 56 days apart.

Specified treatment: roughly 19 received Ad26.COV2.S at low or high dose, single or two shots; 5 received placebo; per-sample allocation not given. Collection of the samples took place on day 63 after the first injection of vaccine or placebo. Donation was by an adult aged 18-55 years who was in Boston. Vaccination employed an Ad26 vector expressing the Wuhan-strain SARS-CoV-2 spike. V was shortened by 1 base and J by 5 bases, with 11 bases between the two germline ends. This CDR3 region has 14 residues. Germline CDR1 LNHDA, CDR2 SQIVND (reference sequence). Sequencing used immunoSEQ multiplex PCR; TCRdb keeps in-frame clones, though not all of them. The sample records about 320,000 clones, almost 90% being singletons. This clone appeared many times.

The clonotype was recovered from a person aged 18 to 65 who received the Ad26.COV2.S COVID-19 vaccine or a placebo. The sequencing used peripheral blood, collected in a trial of Ad26.COV2.S vaccine versus placebo. The V and J genes are TRBV19 and TRBJ1-2; weak D call: TRBD1 (5 bases). The CDR3 nucleotides are TGTGCCAGTAGTATAGCCGGGGGAGAGTATGGCTACACCTTC. Its protein is CASSIAGGEYGYTF.